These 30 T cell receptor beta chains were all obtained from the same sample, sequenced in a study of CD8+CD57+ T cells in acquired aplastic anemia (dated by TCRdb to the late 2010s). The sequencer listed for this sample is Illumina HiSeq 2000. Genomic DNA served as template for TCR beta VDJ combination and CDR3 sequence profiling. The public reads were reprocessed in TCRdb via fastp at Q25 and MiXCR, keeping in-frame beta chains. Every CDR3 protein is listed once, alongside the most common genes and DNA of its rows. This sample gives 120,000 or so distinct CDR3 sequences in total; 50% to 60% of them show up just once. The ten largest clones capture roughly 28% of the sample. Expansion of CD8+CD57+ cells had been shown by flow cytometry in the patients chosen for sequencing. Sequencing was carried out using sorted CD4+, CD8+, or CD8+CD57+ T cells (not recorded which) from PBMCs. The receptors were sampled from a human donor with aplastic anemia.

The CDR3 loop is CASSELEPNTGELFF. In nucleotides, the CDR3 is TGCGCCAGCAGCGAACTAGAGCCGAACACCGGGGAGCTGTTTTTT. The gene calls are TRBV5-1 and TRBJ2-2; D is possibly TRBD2 (5 bases). Germline V gene sequence: CDR1 SGHRS, CDR2 YFSETQ. This CDR3 comprises 15 residues. The V end was cut by 4 bases, the J end by 0 bases, with 10 bases between. Supplemented by reference TRBV5-1 and TRBJ2-2, the full variable domain reads KAGVTQTPRYLIKTRGQQVTLSCSPISGHRSVSWYQQTPGQGLQFLFEYFSETQRNKGNFPGRFSGRQFSNSRSEMNVSTLELGDSALYLCASSELEPNTGELFFGEGSRLTVL.

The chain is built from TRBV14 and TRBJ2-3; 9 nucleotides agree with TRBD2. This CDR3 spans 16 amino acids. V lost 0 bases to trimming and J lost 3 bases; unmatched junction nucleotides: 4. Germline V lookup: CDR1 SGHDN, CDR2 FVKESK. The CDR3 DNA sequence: TGTGCCAGCAGCCAAGATTCGGGACTAGCAACAGATACGCAGTATTTT. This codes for CASSQDSGLATDTQYF.

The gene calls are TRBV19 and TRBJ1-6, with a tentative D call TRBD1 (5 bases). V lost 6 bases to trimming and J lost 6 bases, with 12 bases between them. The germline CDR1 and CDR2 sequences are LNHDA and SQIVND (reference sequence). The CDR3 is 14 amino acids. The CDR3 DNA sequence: TGTGCCAGTAGGGACATGGTCGGTAATTCACCCCTCCACTTT. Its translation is CASRDMVGNSPLHF.

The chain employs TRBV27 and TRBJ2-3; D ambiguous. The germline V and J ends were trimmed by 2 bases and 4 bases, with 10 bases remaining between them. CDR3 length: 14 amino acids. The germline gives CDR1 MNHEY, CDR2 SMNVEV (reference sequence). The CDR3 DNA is TGTGCCAGCAGTTTAGAAGGCCGTCCAGATACGCAGTATTTT. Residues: CASSLEGRPDTQYF.

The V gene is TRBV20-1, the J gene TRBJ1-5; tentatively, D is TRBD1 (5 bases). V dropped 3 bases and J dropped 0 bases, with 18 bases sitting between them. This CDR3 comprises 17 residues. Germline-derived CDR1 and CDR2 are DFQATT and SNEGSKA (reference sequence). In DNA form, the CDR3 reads TGCAGTGCTAGGTTAGGGAGAAGGGGTTATAGCAATCAGCCCCAGCATTTT. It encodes CSARLGRRGYSNQPQHF.

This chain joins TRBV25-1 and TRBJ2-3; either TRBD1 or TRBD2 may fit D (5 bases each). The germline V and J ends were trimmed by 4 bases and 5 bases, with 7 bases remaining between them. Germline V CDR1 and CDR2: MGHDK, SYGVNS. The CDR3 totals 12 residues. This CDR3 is CASSGDGDTQYF. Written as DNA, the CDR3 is TGTGCCAGCAGTGGGGACGGAGATACGCAGTATTTT.

In DNA, the CDR3 is TGTGCCACCAGCAGAGATAAGGAGGCGACAGGCTCCCGACATGTGGAGCAGTACTTC. Its protein is CATSRDKEATGSRHVEQYF. The chain uses TRBV15 and TRBJ2-7, with TRBD1 as a possible D gene (6 bases). Germline V CDR1 and CDR2: LNHNV, YYDKDF (reference sequence). This CDR3 is 19 amino acids long. The V end was cut by 0 bases, the J end by 7 bases, with 28 bases between.

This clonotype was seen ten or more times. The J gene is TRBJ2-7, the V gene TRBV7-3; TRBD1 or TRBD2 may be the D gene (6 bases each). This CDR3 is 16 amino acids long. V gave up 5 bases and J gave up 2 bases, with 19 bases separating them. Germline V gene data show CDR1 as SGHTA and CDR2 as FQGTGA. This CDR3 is CASSPEGPGAAYEQYF. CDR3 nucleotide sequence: TGTGCCAGCAGCCCAGAAGGGCCGGGGGCCGCCTACGAGCAGTACTTC.

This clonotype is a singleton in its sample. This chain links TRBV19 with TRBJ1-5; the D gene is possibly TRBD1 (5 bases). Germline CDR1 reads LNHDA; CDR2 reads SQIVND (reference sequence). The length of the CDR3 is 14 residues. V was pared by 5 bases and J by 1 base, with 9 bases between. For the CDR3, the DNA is TGTGCCAGTAGTTTCCAGGGAAGCAATCAGCCCCAGCATTTT. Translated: CASSFQGSNQPQHF. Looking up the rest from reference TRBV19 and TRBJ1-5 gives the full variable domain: DGGITQSPKYLFRKEGQNVTLSCEQNLNHDAMYWYRQDPGQGLRLIYYSQIVNDFQKGDIAEGYSVSREKKESFPLTVTSAQKNPTAFYLCASSFQGSNQPQHFGDGTRLSIL.

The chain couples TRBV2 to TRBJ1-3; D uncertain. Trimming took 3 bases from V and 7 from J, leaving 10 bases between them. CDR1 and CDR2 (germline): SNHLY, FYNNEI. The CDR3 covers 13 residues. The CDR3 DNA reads TGTGCCAGCAGTGATGATTCTGATAACACCATATATTTT. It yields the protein CASSDDSDNTIYF.

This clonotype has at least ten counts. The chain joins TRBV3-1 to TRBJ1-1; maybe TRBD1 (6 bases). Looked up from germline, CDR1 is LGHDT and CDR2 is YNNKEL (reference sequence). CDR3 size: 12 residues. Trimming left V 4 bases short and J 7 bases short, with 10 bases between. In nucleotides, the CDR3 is TGTGCCAGCAGCCCAGGGGTGAGTGAAGCTTTCTTT. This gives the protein CASSPGVSEAFF.

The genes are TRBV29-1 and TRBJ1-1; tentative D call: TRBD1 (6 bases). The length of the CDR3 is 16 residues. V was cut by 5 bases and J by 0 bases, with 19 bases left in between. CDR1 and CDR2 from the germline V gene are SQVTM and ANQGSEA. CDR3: CSVPSGGGPMNTEAFF. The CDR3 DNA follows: TGCAGCGTTCCCTCCGGGGGGGGGCCGATGAACACTGAAGCTTTCTTT.

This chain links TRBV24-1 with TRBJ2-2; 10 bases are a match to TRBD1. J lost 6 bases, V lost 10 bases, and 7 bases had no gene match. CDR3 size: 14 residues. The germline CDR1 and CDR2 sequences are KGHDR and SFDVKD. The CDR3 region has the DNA TGTGCCACAGCTAGACAGGGGGCGTCCGGGGAGCTGTTTTTT. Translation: CATARQGASGELFF.

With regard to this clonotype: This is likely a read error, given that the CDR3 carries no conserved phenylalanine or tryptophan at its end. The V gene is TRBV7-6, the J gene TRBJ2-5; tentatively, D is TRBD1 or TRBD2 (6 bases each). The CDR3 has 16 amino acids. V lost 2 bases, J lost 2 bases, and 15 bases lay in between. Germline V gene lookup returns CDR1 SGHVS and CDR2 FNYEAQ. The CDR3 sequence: CASSLRVGGPQETQYS. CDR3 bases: TGTGCCAGCAGCTTAAGGGTTGGGGGGCCTCAAGAGACCCAGTACTCC.

The CDR3 coding sequence is TGCAGTGCTGTTGCCGGGACAGGGCAAGCAGATACGCAGTATTTT. Its translation is CSAVAGTGQADTQYF. The gene calls are TRBV20-1 and TRBJ2-3, with 9 bases matching TRBD1. The CDR3 sequence is 15 residues long. V was pared by 5 bases and J by 4 bases, with 10 bases of the junction left unmatched. The V gene's germline CDR1 is DFQATT and CDR2 SNEGSKA (reference sequence).

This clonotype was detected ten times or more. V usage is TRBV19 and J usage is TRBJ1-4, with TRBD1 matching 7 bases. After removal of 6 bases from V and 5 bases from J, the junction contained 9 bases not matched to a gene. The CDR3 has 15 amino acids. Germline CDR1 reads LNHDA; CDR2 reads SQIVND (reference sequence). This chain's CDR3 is CASRVRDSSNEKLFF. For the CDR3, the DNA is TGTGCCAGTAGGGTCCGGGACAGCTCGAATGAAAAACTGTTTTTT.

CDR3 coding DNA: TGCAGTGCTCCTTCCGGGGGCCAGGATGAGCAGTTCTTC. This translates into CSAPSGGQDEQFF. The chain recombines TRBV20-1 with TRBJ2-1, with D possibly called TRBD1 or TRBD2 (6 bases each). Germline lookup yields CDR1 DFQATT and CDR2 SNEGSKA (reference sequence). The ends were cut back, 5 bases at V and 8 bases at J, with 16 bases in the middle. The CDR3 runs to 13 residues.

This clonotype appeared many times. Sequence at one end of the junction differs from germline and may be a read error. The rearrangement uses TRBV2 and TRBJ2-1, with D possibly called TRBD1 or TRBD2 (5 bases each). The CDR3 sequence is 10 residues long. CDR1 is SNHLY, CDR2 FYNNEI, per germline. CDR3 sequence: CAKFQGKEVF. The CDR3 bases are TGTGCCAAATTCCAGGGCAAGGAGGTCTTC.

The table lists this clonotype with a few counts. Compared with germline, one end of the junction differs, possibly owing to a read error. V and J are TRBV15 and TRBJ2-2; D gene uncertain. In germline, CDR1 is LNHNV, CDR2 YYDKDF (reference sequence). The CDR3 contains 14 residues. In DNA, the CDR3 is TGTGCCGCCAGCAGCGCCTCAGACACCGGGGAGCTGTTTTTT. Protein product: CAASSASDTGELFF.

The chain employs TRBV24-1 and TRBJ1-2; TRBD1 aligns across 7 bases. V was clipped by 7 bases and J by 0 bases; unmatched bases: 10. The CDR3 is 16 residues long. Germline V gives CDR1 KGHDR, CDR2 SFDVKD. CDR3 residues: CATRNAGTEANYGYTF. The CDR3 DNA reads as TGTGCCACCAGAAACGCCGGGACAGAAGCTAACTATGGCTACACCTTC.

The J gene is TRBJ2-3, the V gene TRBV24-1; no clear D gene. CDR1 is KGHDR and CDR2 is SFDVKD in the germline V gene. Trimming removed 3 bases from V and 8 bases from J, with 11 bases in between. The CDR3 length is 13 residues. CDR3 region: CATSDRLSGTQYF. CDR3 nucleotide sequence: TGTGCCACCAGTGATCGACTTAGTGGTACGCAGTATTTT.

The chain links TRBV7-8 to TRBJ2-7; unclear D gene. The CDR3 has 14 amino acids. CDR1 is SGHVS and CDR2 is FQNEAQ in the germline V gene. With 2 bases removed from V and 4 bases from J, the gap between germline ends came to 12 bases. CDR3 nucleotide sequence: TGTGCCAGCAGCTTAAGACCCGCCCCATACGAGCAGTACTTC. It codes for CASSLRPAPYEQYF.

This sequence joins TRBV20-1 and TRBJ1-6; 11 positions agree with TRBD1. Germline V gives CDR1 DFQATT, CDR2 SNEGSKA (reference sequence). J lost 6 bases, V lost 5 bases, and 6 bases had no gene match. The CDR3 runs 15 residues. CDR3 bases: TGCAGTGCTGTCTCCGGGACAGGGGGTAATTCACCCCTCCACTTT. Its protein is CSAVSGTGGNSPLHF.

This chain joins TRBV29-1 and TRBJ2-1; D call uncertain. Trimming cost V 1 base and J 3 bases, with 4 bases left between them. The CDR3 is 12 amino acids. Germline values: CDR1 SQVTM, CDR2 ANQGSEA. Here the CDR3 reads CSVEAVYNEQFF. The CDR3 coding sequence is TGCAGCGTTGAAGCGGTCTACAATGAGCAGTTCTTC.

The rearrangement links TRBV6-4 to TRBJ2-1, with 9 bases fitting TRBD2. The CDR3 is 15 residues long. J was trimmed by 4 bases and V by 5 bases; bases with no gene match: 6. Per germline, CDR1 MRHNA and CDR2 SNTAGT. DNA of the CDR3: TGTGCCAGCAGTAGTGGCGGGGGGGAATACAATGAGCAGTTCTTC. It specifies CASSSGGGEYNEQFF.

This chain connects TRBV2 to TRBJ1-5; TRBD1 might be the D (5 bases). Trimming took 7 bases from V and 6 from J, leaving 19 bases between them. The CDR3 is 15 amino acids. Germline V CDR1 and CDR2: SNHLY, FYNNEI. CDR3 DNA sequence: TGTGCCAGCAAGAGGGGCAGAGGTGAGGGTCAGCCCCAGCATTTT. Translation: CASKRGRGEGQPQHF.

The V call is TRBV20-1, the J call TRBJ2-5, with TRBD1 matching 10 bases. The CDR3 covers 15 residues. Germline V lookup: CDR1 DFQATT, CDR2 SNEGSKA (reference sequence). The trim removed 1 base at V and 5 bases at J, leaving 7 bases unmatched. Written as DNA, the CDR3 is TGCAGTGCTAGAGCCAGGACAGGGGGGTTCGAGACCCAGTACTTC. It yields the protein CSARARTGGFETQYF.

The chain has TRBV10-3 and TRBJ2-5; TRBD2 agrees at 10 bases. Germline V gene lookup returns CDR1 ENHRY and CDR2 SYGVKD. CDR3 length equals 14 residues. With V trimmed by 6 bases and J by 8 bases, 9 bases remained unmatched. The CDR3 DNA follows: TGTGCCATCAGGGATAGCGGGGGGCTTGAAACCCAGTACTTC. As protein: CAIRDSGGLETQYF.

This chain's CDR3 is CASSFREAQYF. The DNA for the CDR3 is TGTGCCAGCAGCTTTAGGGAGGCCCAGTACTTC. The chain has TRBV7-9 and TRBJ2-5; D possibly corresponds to TRBD2 (6 bases). Germline values: CDR1 SEHNR, CDR2 FQNEAQ (reference sequence). This CDR3 comprises 11 residues. Trimming took 3 bases from V and 9 from J, leaving 8 bases between them.

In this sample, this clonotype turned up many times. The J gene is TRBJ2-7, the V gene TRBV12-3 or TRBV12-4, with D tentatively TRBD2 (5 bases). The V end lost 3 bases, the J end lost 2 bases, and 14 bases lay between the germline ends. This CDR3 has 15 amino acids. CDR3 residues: CASSFRRTPAYEQYF. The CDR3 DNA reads TGTGCCAGCAGTTTTCGACGGACTCCGGCCTACGAGCAGTACTTC.